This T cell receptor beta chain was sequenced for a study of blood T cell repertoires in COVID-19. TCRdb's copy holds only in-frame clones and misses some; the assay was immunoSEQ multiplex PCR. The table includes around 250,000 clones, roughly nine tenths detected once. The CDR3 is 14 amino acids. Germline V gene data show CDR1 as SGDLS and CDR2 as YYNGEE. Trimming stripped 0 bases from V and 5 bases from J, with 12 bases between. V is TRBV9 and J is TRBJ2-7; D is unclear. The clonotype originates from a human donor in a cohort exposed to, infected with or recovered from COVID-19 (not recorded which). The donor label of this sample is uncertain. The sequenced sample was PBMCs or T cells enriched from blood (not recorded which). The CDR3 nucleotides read TGTGCCAGCAGCGTAGCTCAATCACGGGACGAGCAGTACTTC. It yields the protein CASSVAQSRDEQYF.